This TCR beta chain derives from a study of early T cells in non-severe SARS-CoV-2 infection. Whole-study context: Investigators sequenced bulk RNA drawn from unsorted whole blood, and chains remained unpaired.

This clonotype was seen only a few times. V was clipped by 7 bases and J by 7 bases; unmatched bases: 10. CDR3 length: 15 amino acids. Germline V gene data show CDR1 as SNHLY and CDR2 as FYNNEI. TCRdb ran MiXCR on the 5' RACE reads and lists one entry per CDR3 protein. The table includes about 83,000 distinct CDR3 sequences, under 11% detected once. The material was whole blood, obtained at baseline. This TCR came from an adult who was a healthcare worker with PCR-confirmed SARS-CoV-2 infection or an uninfected control (not recorded which). The V gene is TRBV2, the J gene TRBJ2-1; 10 bases match TRBD1. CDR3 in DNA: TGTGCCAGCACCTCAGAAGGGACAGGGGTTAATGAGCAGTTCTTC. Amino acids: CASTSEGTGVNEQFF.